This TCR beta chain stems from a study of tumor T cells in aggressive B-cell lymphoma. Germline V gene sequence: CDR1 LGHNA, CDR2 YSLEER. The CDR3 runs to 14 residues. The V end lost 1 base, the J end lost 3 bases, and 10 bases lay between the germline ends. Generated by immunoSEQ multiplex PCR, the TCRdb table keeps only in-frame clones and is missing some. Of roughly 9,000 clones listed, roughly 84% are singletons. The sequenced material came from tumor tissue. J is TRBJ2-7 and V is TRBV4-3; TRBD2 might be the D (6 bases). This TCR derives from an adult with diffuse large B cell lymphoma. The CDR3 DNA is TGCGCCAGCAGCCAAGGAGGAGGGGACTACGAGCAGTACTTC. It encodes CASSQGGGDYEQYF.